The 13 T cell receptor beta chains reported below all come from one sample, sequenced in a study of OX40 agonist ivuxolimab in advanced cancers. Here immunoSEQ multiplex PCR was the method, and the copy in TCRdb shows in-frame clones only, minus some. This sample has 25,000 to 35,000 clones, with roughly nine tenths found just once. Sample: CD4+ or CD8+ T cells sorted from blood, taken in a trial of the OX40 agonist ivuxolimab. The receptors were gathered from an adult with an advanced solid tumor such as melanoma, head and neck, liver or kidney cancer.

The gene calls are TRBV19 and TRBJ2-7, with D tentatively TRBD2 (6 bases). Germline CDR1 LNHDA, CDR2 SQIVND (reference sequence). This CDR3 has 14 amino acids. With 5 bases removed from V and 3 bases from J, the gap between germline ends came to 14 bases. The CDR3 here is CASSPWGSGYEQYF. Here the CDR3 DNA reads TGTGCCAGTAGTCCCTGGGGTAGCGGCTACGAGCAGTACTTC.

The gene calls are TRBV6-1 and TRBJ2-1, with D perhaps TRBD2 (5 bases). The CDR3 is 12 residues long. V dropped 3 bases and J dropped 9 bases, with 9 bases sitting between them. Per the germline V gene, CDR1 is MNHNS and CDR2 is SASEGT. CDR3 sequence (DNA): TGTGCCAGCAGTGAGATGGGGAGTGAGCAGTTCTTC. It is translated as CASSEMGSEQFF.

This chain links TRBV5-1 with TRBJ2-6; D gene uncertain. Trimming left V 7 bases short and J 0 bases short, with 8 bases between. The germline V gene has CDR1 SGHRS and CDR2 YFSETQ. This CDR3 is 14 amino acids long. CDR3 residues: CASARYSGANVLTF. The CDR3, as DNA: TGCGCCAGCGCCCGGTACTCTGGGGCCAACGTCCTGACTTTC.

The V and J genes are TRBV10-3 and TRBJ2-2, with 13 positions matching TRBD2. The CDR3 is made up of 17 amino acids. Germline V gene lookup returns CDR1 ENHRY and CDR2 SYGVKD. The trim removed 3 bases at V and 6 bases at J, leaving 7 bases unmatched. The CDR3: CAISELTSGRRPGELFF. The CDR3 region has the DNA TGTGCCATCAGTGAACTGACTAGCGGGAGGCGACCCGGGGAGCTGTTTTTT.

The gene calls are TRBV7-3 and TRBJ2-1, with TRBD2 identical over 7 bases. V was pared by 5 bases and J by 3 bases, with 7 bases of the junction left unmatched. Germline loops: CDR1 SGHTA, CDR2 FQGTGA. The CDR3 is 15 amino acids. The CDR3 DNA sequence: TGTGCCAGCAGCCAGTCCCCGGGGGGCTACAATGAGCAGTTCTTC. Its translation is CASSQSPGGYNEQFF. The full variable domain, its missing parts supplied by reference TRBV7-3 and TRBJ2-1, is GAGVSQTPSNKVTEKGKYVELRCDPISGHTALYWYRQSLGQGPEFLIYFQGTGAADDSGLPNDRFFAVRPEGSVSTLKIQRTERGDSAVYLCASSQSPGGYNEQFFGPGTRLTVL.

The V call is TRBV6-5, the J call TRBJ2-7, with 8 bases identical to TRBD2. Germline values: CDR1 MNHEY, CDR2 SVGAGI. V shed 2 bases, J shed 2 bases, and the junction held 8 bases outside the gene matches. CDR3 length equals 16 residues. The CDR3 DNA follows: TGTGCCAGCAGTTACCCTGCGGGAGGAGCGGCCTACGAGCAGTACTTC. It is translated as CASSYPAGGAAYEQYF.

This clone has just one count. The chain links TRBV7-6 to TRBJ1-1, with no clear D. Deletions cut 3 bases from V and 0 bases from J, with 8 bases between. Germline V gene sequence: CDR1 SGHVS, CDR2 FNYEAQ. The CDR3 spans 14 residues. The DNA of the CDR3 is TGTGCCAGCAGCTTCTACGGGCTGAACACTGAAGCTTTCTTT. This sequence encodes CASSFYGLNTEAFF.

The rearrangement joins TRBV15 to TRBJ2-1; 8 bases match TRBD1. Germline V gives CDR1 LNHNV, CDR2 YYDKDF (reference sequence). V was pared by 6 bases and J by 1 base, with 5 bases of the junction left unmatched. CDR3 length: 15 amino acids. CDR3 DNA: TGTGCCACCAGGGACAGGGCAGGGTCCTACAATGAGCAGTTCTTC. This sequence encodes CATRDRAGSYNEQFF.

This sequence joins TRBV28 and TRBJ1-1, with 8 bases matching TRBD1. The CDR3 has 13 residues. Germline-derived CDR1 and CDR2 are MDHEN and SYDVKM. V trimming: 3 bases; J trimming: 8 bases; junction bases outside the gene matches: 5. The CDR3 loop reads CASSLLQGVEAFF. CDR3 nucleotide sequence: TGTGCCAGCAGTTTGCTACAGGGGGTCGAAGCTTTCTTT. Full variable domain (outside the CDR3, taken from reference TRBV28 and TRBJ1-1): DVKVTQSSRYLVKRTGEKVFLECVQDMDHENMFWYRQDPGLGLRLIYFSYDVKMKEKGDIPEGYSVSREKKERFSLILESASTNQTSMYLCASSLLQGVEAFFGQGTRLTVV.

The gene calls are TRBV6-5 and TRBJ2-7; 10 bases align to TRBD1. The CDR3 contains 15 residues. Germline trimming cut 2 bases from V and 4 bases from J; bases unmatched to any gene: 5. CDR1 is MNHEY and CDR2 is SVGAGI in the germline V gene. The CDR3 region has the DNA TGTGCCAGCAGTTACGGACAGGGGGGGAGTTACGAGCAGTACTTC. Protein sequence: CASSYGQGGSYEQYF.

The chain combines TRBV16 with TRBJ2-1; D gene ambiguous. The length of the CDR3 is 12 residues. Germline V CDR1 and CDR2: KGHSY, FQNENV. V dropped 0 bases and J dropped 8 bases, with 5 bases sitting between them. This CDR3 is CASSQSPDEQFF. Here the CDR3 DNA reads TGTGCCAGCAGCCAATCCCCAGATGAGCAGTTCTTC.

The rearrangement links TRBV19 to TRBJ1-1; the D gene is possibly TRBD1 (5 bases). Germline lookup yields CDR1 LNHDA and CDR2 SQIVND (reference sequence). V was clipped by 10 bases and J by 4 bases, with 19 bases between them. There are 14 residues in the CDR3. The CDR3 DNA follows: TGTGCCACCACGCTCAGGGTTGAGGGCACTGAAGCTTTCTTT. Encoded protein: CATTLRVEGTEAFF.

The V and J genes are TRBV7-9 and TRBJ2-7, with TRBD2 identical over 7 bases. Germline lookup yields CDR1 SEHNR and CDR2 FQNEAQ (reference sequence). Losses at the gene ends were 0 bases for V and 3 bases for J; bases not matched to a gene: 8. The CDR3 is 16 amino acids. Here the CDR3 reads CASSLALGGQGYEQYF. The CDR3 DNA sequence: TGTGCCAGCAGCTTAGCGTTGGGAGGGCAGGGCTACGAGCAGTACTTC.